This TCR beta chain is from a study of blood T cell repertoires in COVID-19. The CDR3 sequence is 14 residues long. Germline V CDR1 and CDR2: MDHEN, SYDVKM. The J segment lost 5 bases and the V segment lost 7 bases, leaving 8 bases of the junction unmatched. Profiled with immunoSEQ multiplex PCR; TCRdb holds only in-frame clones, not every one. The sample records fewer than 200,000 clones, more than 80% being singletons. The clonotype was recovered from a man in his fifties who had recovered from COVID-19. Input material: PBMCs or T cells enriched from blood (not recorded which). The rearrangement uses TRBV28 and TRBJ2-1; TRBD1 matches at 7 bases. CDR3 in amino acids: CASNPPGQHNEQFF. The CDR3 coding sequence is TGTGCCAGCAACCCACCGGGACAGCACAATGAGCAGTTCTTC.